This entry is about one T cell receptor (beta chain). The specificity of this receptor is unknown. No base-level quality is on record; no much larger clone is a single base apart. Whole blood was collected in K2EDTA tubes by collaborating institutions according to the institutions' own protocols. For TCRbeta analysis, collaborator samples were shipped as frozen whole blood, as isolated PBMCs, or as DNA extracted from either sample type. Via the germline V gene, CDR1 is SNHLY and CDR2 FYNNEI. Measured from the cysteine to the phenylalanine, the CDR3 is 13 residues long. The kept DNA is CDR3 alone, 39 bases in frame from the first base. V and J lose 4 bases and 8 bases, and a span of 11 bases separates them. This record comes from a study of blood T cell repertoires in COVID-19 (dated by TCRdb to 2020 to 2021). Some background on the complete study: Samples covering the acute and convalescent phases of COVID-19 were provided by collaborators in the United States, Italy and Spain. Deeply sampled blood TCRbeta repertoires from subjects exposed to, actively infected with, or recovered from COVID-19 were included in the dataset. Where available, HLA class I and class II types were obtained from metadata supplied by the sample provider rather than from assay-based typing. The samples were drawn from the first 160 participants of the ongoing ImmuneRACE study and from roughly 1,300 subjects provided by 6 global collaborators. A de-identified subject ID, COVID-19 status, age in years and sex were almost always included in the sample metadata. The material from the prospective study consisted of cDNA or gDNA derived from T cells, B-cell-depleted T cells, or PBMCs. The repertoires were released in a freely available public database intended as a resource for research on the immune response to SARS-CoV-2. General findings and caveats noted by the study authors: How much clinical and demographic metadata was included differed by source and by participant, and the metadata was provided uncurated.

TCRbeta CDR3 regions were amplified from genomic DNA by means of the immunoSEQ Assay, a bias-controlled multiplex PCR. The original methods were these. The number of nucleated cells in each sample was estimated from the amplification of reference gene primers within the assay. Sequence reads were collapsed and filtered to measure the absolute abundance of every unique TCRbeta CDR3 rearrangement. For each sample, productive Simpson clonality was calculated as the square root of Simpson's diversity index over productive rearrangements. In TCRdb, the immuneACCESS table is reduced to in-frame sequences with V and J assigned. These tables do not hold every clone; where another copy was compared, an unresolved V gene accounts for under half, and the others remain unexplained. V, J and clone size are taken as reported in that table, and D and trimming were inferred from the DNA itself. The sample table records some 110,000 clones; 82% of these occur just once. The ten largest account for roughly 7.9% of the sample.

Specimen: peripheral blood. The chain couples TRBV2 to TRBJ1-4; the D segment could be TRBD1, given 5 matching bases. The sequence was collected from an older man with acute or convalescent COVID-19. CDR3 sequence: CASSVQGSEKLFF. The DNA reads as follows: TGTGCCAGCAGTGTTCAGGGCTCAGAAAAACTGTTTTTT.